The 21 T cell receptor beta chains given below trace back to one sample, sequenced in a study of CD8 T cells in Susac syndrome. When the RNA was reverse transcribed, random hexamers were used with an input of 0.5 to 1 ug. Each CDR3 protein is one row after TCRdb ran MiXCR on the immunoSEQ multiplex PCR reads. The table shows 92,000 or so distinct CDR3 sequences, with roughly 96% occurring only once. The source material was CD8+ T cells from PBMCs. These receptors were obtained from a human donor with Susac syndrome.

Written as DNA, the CDR3 is TGTGCCAGCAGTTTCGGTGCAGCGTATGGCTACACCTTC. Its translation: CASSFGAAYGYTF. The chain combines TRBV12-3 or TRBV12-4 with TRBJ1-2; D remains ambiguous. The CDR3 runs 13 residues. V dropped 3 bases and J dropped 5 bases, with 10 bases sitting between them.

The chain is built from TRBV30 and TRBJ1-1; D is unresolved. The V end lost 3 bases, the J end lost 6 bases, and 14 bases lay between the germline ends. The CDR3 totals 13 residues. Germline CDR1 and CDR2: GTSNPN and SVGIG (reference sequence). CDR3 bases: TGTGCCTGGAGCGGGATACCCGCCCCTGAAGCTTTCTTT. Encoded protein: CAWSGIPAPEAFF.

The CDR3 bases are TGTGCCAGCAGCTCCGGGGCAGGGGCTTCACCCCTCCACTTT. It specifies CASSSGAGASPLHF. The chain recombines TRBV12-3 or TRBV12-4 with TRBJ1-6, with a possible D match to TRBD1 (6 bases). With 6 bases removed from V and 9 bases from J, the gap between germline ends came to 15 bases. The CDR3 runs to 14 residues.

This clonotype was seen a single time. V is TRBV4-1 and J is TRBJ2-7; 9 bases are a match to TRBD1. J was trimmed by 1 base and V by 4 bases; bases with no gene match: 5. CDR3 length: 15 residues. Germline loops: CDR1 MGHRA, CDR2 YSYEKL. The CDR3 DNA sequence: TGCGCCAGCAGCCTCCCGGACAGGGGATCCTACGAGCAGTACTTC. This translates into CASSLPDRGSYEQYF.

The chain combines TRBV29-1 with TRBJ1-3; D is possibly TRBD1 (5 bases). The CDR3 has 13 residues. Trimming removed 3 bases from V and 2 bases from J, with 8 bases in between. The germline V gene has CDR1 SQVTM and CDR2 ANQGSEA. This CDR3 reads CSVDGGTGNTIYF. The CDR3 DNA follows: TGCAGCGTTGATGGGGGTACTGGAAACACCATATATTTT.

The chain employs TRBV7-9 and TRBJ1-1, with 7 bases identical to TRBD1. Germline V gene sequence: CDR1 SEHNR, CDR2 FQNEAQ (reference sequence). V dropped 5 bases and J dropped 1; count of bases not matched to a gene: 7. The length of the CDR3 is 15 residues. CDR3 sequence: CASSPPRGANTEAFF. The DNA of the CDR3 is TGTGCCAGCAGCCCCCCCAGGGGGGCGAACACTGAAGCTTTCTTT.

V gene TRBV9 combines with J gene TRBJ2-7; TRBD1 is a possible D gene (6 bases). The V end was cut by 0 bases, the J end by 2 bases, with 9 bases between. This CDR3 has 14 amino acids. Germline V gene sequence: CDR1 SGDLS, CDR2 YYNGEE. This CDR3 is CASSVGWGPYEQYF. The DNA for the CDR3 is TGTGCCAGCAGCGTAGGGTGGGGGCCCTACGAGCAGTACTTC.

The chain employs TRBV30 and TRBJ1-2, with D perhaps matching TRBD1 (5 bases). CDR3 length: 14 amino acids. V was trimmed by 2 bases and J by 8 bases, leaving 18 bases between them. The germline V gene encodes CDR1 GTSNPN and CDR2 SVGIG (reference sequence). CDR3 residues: CAWSPRGQGEGYTF. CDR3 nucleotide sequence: TGTGCCTGGAGTCCGCGAGGGCAGGGTGAAGGCTACACCTTC.

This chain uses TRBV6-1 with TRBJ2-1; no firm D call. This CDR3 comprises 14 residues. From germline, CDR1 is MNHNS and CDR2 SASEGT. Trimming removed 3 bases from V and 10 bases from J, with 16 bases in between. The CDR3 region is CASSEGNIWWEQFF. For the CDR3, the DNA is TGTGCCAGCAGTGAGGGGAATATCTGGTGGGAGCAGTTCTTC.

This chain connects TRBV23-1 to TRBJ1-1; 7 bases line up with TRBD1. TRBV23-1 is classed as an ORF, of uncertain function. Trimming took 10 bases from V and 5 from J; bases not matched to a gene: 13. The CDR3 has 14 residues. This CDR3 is CATLSTGPGTEAFF. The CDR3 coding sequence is TGCGCCACCTTATCGACAGGGCCGGGGACTGAAGCTTTCTTT.

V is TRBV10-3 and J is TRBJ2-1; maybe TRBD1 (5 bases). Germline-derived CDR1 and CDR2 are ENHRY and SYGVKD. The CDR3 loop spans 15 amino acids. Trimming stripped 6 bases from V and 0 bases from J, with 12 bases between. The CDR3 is CAISLTVSSYNEQFF. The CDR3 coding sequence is TGTGCCATCAGCCTGACAGTCAGCTCCTACAATGAGCAGTTCTTC.

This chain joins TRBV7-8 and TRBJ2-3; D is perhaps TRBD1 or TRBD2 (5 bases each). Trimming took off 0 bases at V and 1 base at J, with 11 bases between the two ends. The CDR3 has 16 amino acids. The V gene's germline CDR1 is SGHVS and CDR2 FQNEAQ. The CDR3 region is CASSLAPGAGTDTQYF. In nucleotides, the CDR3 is TGTGCCAGCAGCTTAGCGCCCGGGGCAGGCACAGATACGCAGTATTTT. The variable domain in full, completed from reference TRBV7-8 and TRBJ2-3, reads GAGVSQSPRYKVAKRGQDVALRCDPISGHVSLFWYQQALGQGPEFLTYFQNEAQLDKSGLPSDRFFAERPEGSVSTLKIQRTQQEDSAVYLCASSLAPGAGTDTQYFGPGTRLTVL.

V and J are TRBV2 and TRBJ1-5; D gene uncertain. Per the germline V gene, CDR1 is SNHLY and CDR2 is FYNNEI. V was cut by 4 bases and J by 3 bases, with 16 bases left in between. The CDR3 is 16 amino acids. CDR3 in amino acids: CASSVTAIRNNQPQHF. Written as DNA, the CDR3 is TGTGCCAGCAGTGTCACGGCAATTCGGAACAATCAGCCCCAGCATTTT.

The chain's CDR3 is CASSLGPRSAGANVLTF. DNA of the CDR3: TGCGCCAGCAGCTTGGGGCCCCGATCTGCTGGGGCCAACGTCCTGACTTTC. V is TRBV5-1 and J is TRBJ2-6; D is undetermined. There are 17 residues in the CDR3. Germline-derived CDR1 and CDR2 are SGHRS and YFSETQ. V gave up 0 bases and J gave up 2 bases, with 12 bases separating them.

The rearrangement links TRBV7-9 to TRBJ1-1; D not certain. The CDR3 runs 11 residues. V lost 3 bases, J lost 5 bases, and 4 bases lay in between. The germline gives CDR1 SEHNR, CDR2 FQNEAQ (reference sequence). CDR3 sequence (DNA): TGTGCCAGCAGCTTGGAGACTGAAGCTTTCTTT. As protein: CASSLETEAFF.

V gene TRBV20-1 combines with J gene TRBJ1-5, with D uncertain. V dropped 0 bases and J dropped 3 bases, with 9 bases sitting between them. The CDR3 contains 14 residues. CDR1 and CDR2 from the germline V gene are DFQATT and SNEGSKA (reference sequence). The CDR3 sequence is CSARETFPNQPQHF. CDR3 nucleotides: TGCAGTGCTAGAGAAACATTCCCCAATCAGCCCCAGCATTTT.

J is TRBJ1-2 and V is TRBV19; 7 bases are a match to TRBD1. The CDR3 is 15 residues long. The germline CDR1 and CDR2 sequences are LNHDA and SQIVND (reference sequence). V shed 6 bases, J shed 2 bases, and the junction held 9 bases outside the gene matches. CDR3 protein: CASRALGQQNYGYTF. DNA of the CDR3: TGTGCCAGTAGGGCCTTGGGACAGCAGAACTATGGCTACACCTTC.

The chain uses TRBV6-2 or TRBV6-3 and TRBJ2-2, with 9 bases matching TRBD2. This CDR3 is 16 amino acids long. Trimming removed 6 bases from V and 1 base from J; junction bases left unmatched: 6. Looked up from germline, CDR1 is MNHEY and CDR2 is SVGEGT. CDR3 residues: CASRLLTSGNTGELFF. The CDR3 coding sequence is TGTGCCAGCAGGCTACTGACTAGCGGGAACACCGGGGAGCTGTTTTTT.

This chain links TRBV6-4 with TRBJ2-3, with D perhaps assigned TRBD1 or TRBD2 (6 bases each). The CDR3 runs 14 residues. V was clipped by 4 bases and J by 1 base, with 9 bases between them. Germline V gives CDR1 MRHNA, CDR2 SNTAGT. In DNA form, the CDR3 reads TGTGCCAGCAGTGGTGGGGGGCGCACAGATACGCAGTATTTT. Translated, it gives CASSGGGRTDTQYF.

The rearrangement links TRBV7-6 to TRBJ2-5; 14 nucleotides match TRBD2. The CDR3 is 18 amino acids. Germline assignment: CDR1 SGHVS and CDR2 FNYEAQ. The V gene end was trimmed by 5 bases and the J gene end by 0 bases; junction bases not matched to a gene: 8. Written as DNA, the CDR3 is TGTGCCAGCAGCCCCGGGACTAGCGGGGGCTCGTACCAAGAGACCCAGTACTTC. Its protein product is CASSPGTSGGSYQETQYF.

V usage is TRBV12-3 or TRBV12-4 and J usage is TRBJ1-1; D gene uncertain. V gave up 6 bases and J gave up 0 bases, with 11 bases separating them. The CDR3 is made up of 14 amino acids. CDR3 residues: CASSSGGVNTEAFF. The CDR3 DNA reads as TGTGCCAGCAGCAGCGGCGGGGTGAACACTGAAGCTTTCTTT.